The next 20 T cell receptor beta chains were all read from a single sample in a study of blood T cell repertoires in COVID-19. Libraries were prepared by immunoSEQ multiplex PCR; TCRdb keeps only in-frame clonotypes and omits some of them. The sample lists 300,000 to 350,000 clones; 90% were seen once. The sample comprised peripheral blood. Source of these receptors: a woman aged 25 to 39 with COVID-19, enrolled during active disease.

V is TRBV29-1 and J is TRBJ2-2, with TRBD1 identical over 7 bases. V trimming: 3 bases; J trimming: 1 base; junction bases outside the gene matches: 8. Germline V gene lookup returns CDR1 SQVTM and CDR2 ANQGSEA. The CDR3 is made up of 16 amino acids. CDR3 protein: CSVDYRGMGNTGELFF. The CDR3 DNA follows: TGCAGCGTTGATTACAGGGGTATGGGGAACACCGGGGAGCTGTTTTTT.

The CDR3 is CASSFLSGRSETQYF. CDR3 nucleotides: TGTGCCAGCAGTTTTCTGAGCGGGAGGAGTGAGACCCAGTACTTC. V gene TRBV6-5 combines with J gene TRBJ2-5; TRBD2 aligns across 9 bases. V lost 4 bases to trimming and J lost 5 bases; unmatched junction nucleotides: 8. Germline assignment: CDR1 MNHEY and CDR2 SVGAGI. This CDR3 region has 15 residues.

This clone has a single count. J is TRBJ1-1 and V is TRBV14; D gene unclear. V was shortened by 3 bases and J by 3 bases, with 14 bases between the two germline ends. The CDR3 extends over 15 amino acids. Germline lookup yields CDR1 SGHDN and CDR2 FVKESK. The CDR3 sequence: CASSHNLRRDTEAFF. The CDR3, as DNA: TGTGCCAGCAGCCACAACTTAAGACGGGACACTGAAGCTTTCTTT.

This chain joins TRBV28 and TRBJ1-4, with 7 bases aligning to TRBD1. V shed 5 bases and J 3 bases; nucleotides not matched to a gene: 6. This CDR3 is 15 amino acids long. Germline assignment: CDR1 MDHEN and CDR2 SYDVKM. The CDR3 DNA sequence: TGTGCCAGCAGTAGTCCGGGACAGCCTAATGAAAAACTGTTTTTT. It translates to CASSSPGQPNEKLFF. Using reference TRBV28 and TRBJ1-4 for the parts outside the CDR3, the full variable domain is DVKVTQSSRYLVKRTGEKVFLECVQDMDHENMFWYRQDPGLGLRLIYFSYDVKMKEKGDIPEGYSVSREKKERFSLILESASTNQTSMYLCASSSPGQPNEKLFFGSGTQLSVL.

V gene TRBV10-1 combines with J gene TRBJ1-1; 8 bases are a match to TRBD1. Losses at the gene ends were 6 bases for V and 0 bases for J; bases not matched to a gene: 6. This CDR3 spans 15 amino acids. Germline V gene sequence: CDR1 WNHNN, CDR2 SYGVQD (reference sequence). CDR3 protein: CASSEGTGMNTEAFF. The CDR3 DNA sequence: TGCGCCAGCAGCGAAGGGACAGGCATGAACACTGAAGCTTTCTTT.

The chain is built from TRBV9 and TRBJ2-7, with 10 bases aligning to TRBD2. The germline CDR1 and CDR2 sequences are SGDLS and YYNGEE. The CDR3 runs to 16 residues. V was clipped by 4 bases and J by 3 bases; unmatched bases: 10. The DNA for the CDR3 is TGTGCCAGCAGCCCCCAGGGACTAGCGCTGGTCTACGAGCAGTACTTC. It is translated as CASSPQGLALVYEQYF.

This CDR3 reads CASSRTVYGYTF. In nucleotides, the CDR3 is TGTGCCAGCAGTCGGACAGTCTATGGCTACACCTTC. This chain joins TRBV3-1 (or the pseudogene TRBV3-2) and TRBJ1-2; D may be TRBD1 (6 bases). The CDR3 loop spans 12 amino acids. Germline values: CDR1 LGHDT, CDR2 YNNKEL (reference sequence). V was pared by 6 bases and J by 4 bases, with 9 bases between.

V gene TRBV7-8 combines with J gene TRBJ2-7; TRBD2 aligns across 7 bases. Germline trimming cut 4 bases from V and 0 bases from J; bases unmatched to any gene: 6. Germline assignment: CDR1 SGHVS and CDR2 FQNEAQ. The CDR3 spans 15 residues. This CDR3 reads CASSSLAGNSYEQYF. Written as DNA, the CDR3 is TGTGCCAGCAGCTCGTTAGCGGGTAACTCCTACGAGCAGTACTTC.

The J gene is TRBJ1-2, the V gene TRBV6-1; 9 nucleotides line up with TRBD1. Trimming took 0 bases from V and 3 from J; bases not matched to a gene: 2. From germline, CDR1 is MNHNS and CDR2 SASEGT. The CDR3 totals 15 residues. As DNA, the CDR3 is TGTGCCAGCAGTGAAGCTAGGGACAGGGACTATGGCTACACCTTC. Translation: CASSEARDRDYGYTF.

The J gene is TRBJ1-2, the V gene TRBV6-4; TRBD1 agrees at 8 bases. CDR1 MRHNA and CDR2 SNTAGT come from the germline V gene. V dropped 3 bases and J dropped 5; count of bases not matched to a gene: 14. The CDR3 sequence is 17 residues long. The CDR3 region has the DNA TGTGCCAGCAGTGAATTCGCAGGGGGCTCAATGAATTATGGCTACACCTTC. Translated, it gives CASSEFAGGSMNYGYTF.

The chain joins TRBV28 to TRBJ1-2; D call uncertain. The V end was cut by 6 bases, the J end by 2 bases, with 7 bases between. From germline, CDR1 is MDHEN and CDR2 SYDVKM. CDR3 size: 12 residues. Here the CDR3 reads CASRQTNYGYTF. The CDR3, as DNA: TGTGCCAGCAGGCAGACAAACTATGGCTACACCTTC.

The chain combines TRBV5-4 with TRBJ2-1; D perhaps matches TRBD2 (5 bases). V lost 1 base and J lost 5, with 13 bases in between. Germline V gives CDR1 SGHNT, CDR2 YYREEE (reference sequence). The CDR3 is 15 residues long. CDR3 DNA sequence: TGTGCCAGCAGCTTGACCGGGGAGTTAAACAATGAGCAGTTCTTC. Amino acids: CASSLTGELNNEQFF. The full variable domain, in which reference TRBV5-4 and TRBJ2-1 provide the parts outside the CDR3, is ETGVTQSPTHLIKTRGQQVTLRCSSQSGHNTVSWYQQALGQGPQFIFQYYREEENGRGNFPPRFSGLQFPNYSSELNVNALELDDSALYLCASSLTGELNNEQFFGPGTRLTVL.

This chain links TRBV5-1 with TRBJ2-5; D might be TRBD2 (6 bases). The V end lost 3 bases, the J end lost 5 bases, and 14 bases lay between the germline ends. Germline lookup yields CDR1 SGHRS and CDR2 YFSETQ. The CDR3 sequence is 14 residues long. This CDR3 reads CASSYGPEGETQYF. Written as DNA, the CDR3 is TGCGCCAGCAGCTATGGGCCGGAGGGGGAGACCCAGTACTTC.

This clone was observed a handful of times. The CDR3 sequence is CASSVTGLGNTIYF. The CDR3, as DNA: TGTGCCAGCAGCGTTACAGGGCTTGGGAACACCATATATTTT. V gene TRBV9 combines with J gene TRBJ1-3, with D possibly being TRBD1 (6 bases). CDR1 is SGDLS and CDR2 is YYNGEE in the germline V gene. V was cut by 2 bases and J by 7 bases, with 13 bases left in between. The CDR3 consists of 14 residues. Full variable domain (remainder filled in from reference TRBV9 and TRBJ1-3): DSGVTQTPKHLITATGQRVTLRCSPRSGDLSVYWYQQSLDQGLQFLIQYYNGEERAKGNILERFSAQQFPDLHSELNLSSLELGDSALYFCASSVTGLGNTIYFGEGSWLTVV.

V gene TRBV7-6 combines with J gene TRBJ1-1, with TRBD1 identical over 9 bases. The CDR3 has 14 residues. Germline V gene data show CDR1 as SGHVS and CDR2 as FNYEAQ. Losses at the gene ends were 5 bases for V and 6 bases for J; bases not matched to a gene: 7. CDR3 residues: CASSPGTGLSEAFF. CDR3 DNA sequence: TGTGCCAGCAGCCCGGGGACAGGGTTGTCTGAAGCTTTCTTT.

This clone was seen a single time. This rearrangement joins TRBV25-1 to TRBJ1-1; weak D call: TRBD1 (5 bases). The ends were cut back, 3 bases at V and 5 bases at J, with 19 bases in the middle. This CDR3 is built from 16 residues. Germline loops: CDR1 MGHDK, CDR2 SYGVNS. The CDR3 is CASSDSWGSGGTEAFF. The CDR3, as DNA: TGTGCCAGCAGTGACTCATGGGGGAGCGGGGGAACTGAAGCTTTCTTT.

This clone was counted a single time. The chain recombines TRBV12-3 or TRBV12-4 with TRBJ2-7, with D perhaps TRBD1 (5 bases). This CDR3 comprises 11 residues. Trimming pared 6 bases from V and 7 bases from J, leaving 10 bases between. This chain's CDR3 is CASSLKGEQYF. CDR3 sequence (DNA): TGTGCCAGCAGCCTCAAGGGGGAGCAGTACTTC.

The table lists this clone with a count of one. V usage is TRBV27 and J usage is TRBJ2-5; TRBD1 might be the D (5 bases). V was shortened by 6 bases and J by 2 bases, with 10 bases between the two germline ends. This CDR3 comprises 13 residues. Germline V gives CDR1 MNHEY, CDR2 SMNVEV (reference sequence). The CDR3 DNA reads as TGTGCCAGCAGACGTGGACATCAAGAGACCCAGTACTTC. Amino acids: CASRRGHQETQYF.

This chain links TRBV5-5 with TRBJ1-2; D is perhaps TRBD1 (6 bases). The CDR3 is made up of 16 amino acids. V lost 1 base, J lost 6 bases, and 19 bases lay in between. Germline V lookup: CDR1 SGHKS, CDR2 YYEKEE (reference sequence). This chain's CDR3 is CASSLIRQDPLNGYTF. The CDR3 region has the DNA TGTGCCAGCAGCTTGATCCGACAGGATCCCCTCAATGGCTACACCTTC.

CDR3 nucleotides: TGTGCCAGCAGCTTAGGGGGGGTAGTCAACAATGAGCAGTTCTTC. Amino acid sequence: CASSLGGVVNNEQFF. This chain connects TRBV11-2 to TRBJ2-1; tentative D call: TRBD2 (6 bases). The germline gives CDR1 SGHAT, CDR2 FQNNGV. Trimming stripped 1 base from V and 5 bases from J, with 12 bases between. CDR3 length equals 15 residues.